This T cell receptor beta chain was captured by sequencing in a study of OX40 agonist ivuxolimab in advanced cancers. Study-level background: Of mixed ages from about 20 to 90 and averaging approximately 60 years, the group was over 80% male. Study conclusions and caveats: Dose levels from 0.1 to 3.0 mg/kg saw CD4+ and CD8+ blood T cells expand clonally by week 6. Part of the nonresponder group also had normalized T-cell clonal expansion that was low. CD8+ T cells showed, on average, more clonal expansion than CD4+ cells.

Of note for this clone: Its antigen is unidentified.

Data came from immunoSEQ multiplex PCR; TCRdb stores just in-frame clones and leaves some out. The table includes tens of thousands of clones, approximately 79% detected once. Germline V gives CDR1 MDHEN, CDR2 SYDVKM. Trimming stripped 3 bases from V and 0 bases from J, with 9 bases between. This CDR3 has 15 residues. The receptor's source is an adult with an advanced solid tumor such as melanoma, head and neck, liver or kidney cancer. The specimen comprised CD4+ or CD8+ T cells sorted from blood, sampled in a trial of the OX40 agonist ivuxolimab. The V and J genes are TRBV28 and TRBJ1-5, with D unclear. The CDR3 sequence: CASSFRTDSNQPQHF. Written as DNA, the CDR3 is TGTGCCAGCAGTTTTAGGACTGATAGCAATCAGCCCCAGCATTTT.